This T cell receptor beta chain was captured by sequencing in a study of graft-versus-host responses after intestinal transplantation. Overall study: Those transplanted obtained multivisceral, liver-intestinal, or isolated intestinal grafts. All recipients got anti-thymocyte globulin induction, then tacrolimus and steroids for approximately 3 years.

CDR3 length: 14 amino acids. With V trimmed by 7 bases and J by 4 bases, 6 bases remained unmatched. CDR1 and CDR2 (germline): SNHLY, FYNNEI. Study results and limitations: Ileal or blood samples showed some GvH clones first, and such clones were also found in recipient marrow.

Concerning this clone: Antigen specificity is unknown.

The repertoire was sequenced with immunoSEQ multiplex PCR; TCRdb's copy has only in-frame clones and lacks some. Of tens of thousands of clones in the sample, nearly 85% are singletons; the top ten hold about 0.4%. This specimen consisted of unstimulated CD4+ T cells sorted from spleen or lymph node cells, obtained before transplant. The chain joins TRBV2 to TRBJ1-1, with 10 bases that match TRBD1. The sequence was obtained from a human donor who was the organ donor for an intestinal transplant. The DNA of the CDR3 is TGTGCCAGCACAGGGACAGGGGAAGGCACTGAAGCTTTCTTT. It yields the protein CASTGTGEGTEAFF.